These 30 T cell receptor beta chains came from one sample sequenced in a study of blood T cell repertoires in COVID-19. Only in-frame clones appear in the TCRdb table, and some are missing; sequencing was by immunoSEQ multiplex PCR. The sample holds around 220,000 clones, more than 85% seen once. Sequenced input: peripheral blood. These receptor sequences come from a woman between 45 and 60 years old with COVID-19, enrolled during active disease.

The chain uses TRBV19 and TRBJ1-2, with 8 bases matching TRBD1. CDR1 and CDR2 (germline): LNHDA, SQIVND (reference sequence). The CDR3 consists of 14 residues. Unmatched junction bases numbered 9, after V lost 4 bases and J lost 8 bases. The CDR3 region is CASSTLDRVGGYTF. In nucleotides, the CDR3 is TGTGCCAGTAGTACCTTGGACAGGGTTGGCGGCTACACCTTC.

The V and J genes are TRBV5-1 and TRBJ2-3; 9 nucleotides agree with TRBD1. Germline V gene sequence: CDR1 SGHRS, CDR2 YFSETQ. J gave up 5 bases and V 3 bases, and 10 bases lay outside the gene matches. This CDR3 is 16 amino acids long. This chain's CDR3 is CASSWERGTGKDTQYF. The CDR3 DNA reads TGCGCCAGCAGCTGGGAGCGAGGGACAGGGAAAGATACGCAGTATTTT.

Details on this clone: Other nucleotide sequences from this sample produce the same CDR3. The J gene is TRBJ1-5, the V gene TRBV4-3; no clear D gene. The germline V and J ends were trimmed by 0 bases and 2 bases, with 8 bases remaining between them. The CDR3 sequence is 15 residues long. Germline-derived CDR1 and CDR2 are LGHNA and YSLEER. CDR3: CASSQDGGGNQPQHF. The CDR3, as DNA: TGCGCCAGCAGCCAAGACGGAGGAGGCAATCAGCCCCAGCATTTT.

This clone has a single count. The chain uses TRBV5-6 and TRBJ1-4; D gene unclear. The CDR3 is made up of 15 amino acids. CDR1 and CDR2 (germline): SGHDT, YYEEEE. V shed 4 bases and J shed 2 bases, with 12 bases lying between them. The CDR3 loop is CASSPRRLTNEKLFF. In DNA form, the CDR3 reads TGTGCCAGCAGCCCTCGCAGGCTTACTAATGAAAAACTGTTTTTT. Variable domain in full (rest from reference TRBV5-6 and TRBJ1-4): DAGVTQSPTHLIKTRGQQVTLRCSPKSGHDTVSWYQQALGQGPQFIFQYYEEEERQRGNFPDRFSGHQFPNYSSELNVNALLLGDSALYLCASSPRRLTNEKLFFGSGTQLSVL.

CDR3 amino acids: CATSRSLRRSPSSYNEQFF. Written as DNA, the CDR3 is TGTGCCACCAGCCGAAGTCTACGGCGGTCCCCCAGCTCCTACAATGAGCAGTTCTTC. This chain links TRBV15 with TRBJ2-1, with D uncertain. The V gene's germline CDR1 is LNHNV and CDR2 YYDKDF (reference sequence). V lost 5 bases, J lost 0 bases, and 23 bases lay in between. CDR3 length equals 19 residues.

The chain joins TRBV6-6 to TRBJ1-5; D is perhaps TRBD1 (5 bases). Germline assignment: CDR1 MNHNY and CDR2 SVGAGI (reference sequence). CDR3 size: 16 residues. V was pared by 5 bases and J by 1 base, with 15 bases between. Here the CDR3 DNA reads TGTGCCAGCAGTCCTCTTCGGGGGAGGAGCAATCAGCCCCAGCATTTT. It specifies CASSPLRGRSNQPQHF.

J is TRBJ1-3 and V is TRBV9; D is perhaps TRBD1 (6 bases). The CDR3 is made up of 16 amino acids. Germline V gene sequence: CDR1 SGDLS, CDR2 YYNGEE. V lost 4 bases to trimming and J lost 7 bases, with 21 bases between them. The chain's CDR3 is CASSFLTGPLNNTIYF. CDR3 coding DNA: TGTGCCAGCAGCTTTCTAACAGGGCCGCTAAATAACACCATATATTTT.

The rearrangement joins TRBV3-1 (or the pseudogene TRBV3-2) to TRBJ1-1; a possible D gene is TRBD1 (5 bases). Germline CDR1 LGHDT, CDR2 YNNKEL (reference sequence). This CDR3 has 15 amino acids. Trimming cost V 2 bases and J 4 bases, with 14 bases left between them. The CDR3 DNA reads TGTGCCAGCAGCCAATTCGGCGGGGGAGTCACTGAAGCTTTCTTT. The encoded protein is CASSQFGGGVTEAFF.

The rearrangement uses TRBV24-1 and TRBJ1-5; D remains unclear. The germline CDR1 and CDR2 sequences are KGHDR and SFDVKD. V was cut by 5 bases and J by 7 bases, with 11 bases left in between. The CDR3 is 13 amino acids. The CDR3 region has the DNA TGTGCCACCAGTGTTGGAGGGTCGCAGCCCCAGCATTTT. It yields the protein CATSVGGSQPQHF.

The table lists this clone with many counts. In the same sample, other DNA sequences code for this CDR3. The chain has TRBV3-1 (or the pseudogene TRBV3-2) and TRBJ1-1, with 8 bases aligning to TRBD1. Germline loops: CDR1 LGHDT, CDR2 YNNKEL (reference sequence). This CDR3 contains 14 residues. Unmatched junction bases numbered 2, after V lost 1 base and J lost 4 bases. The CDR3 sequence is CASSQATGGTEAFF. The CDR3 nucleotides are TGTGCCAGCAGCCAAGCTACAGGGGGCACTGAAGCTTTCTTT.

The V call is TRBV5-1, the J call TRBJ2-2; D uncertain. The CDR3 covers 13 residues. Germline CDR1 SGHRS, CDR2 YFSETQ. The V end was cut by 4 bases, the J end by 3 bases, with 7 bases between. CDR3 region: CASSAIYTGELFF. In DNA, the CDR3 is TGCGCCAGCAGCGCTATATACACCGGGGAGCTGTTTTTT.

This clone was detected only a few times. The chain uses TRBV11-2 and TRBJ2-7; 7 positions match TRBD1. Per the germline V gene, CDR1 is SGHAT and CDR2 is FQNNGV. V was clipped by 4 bases and J by 3 bases; unmatched bases: 3. The CDR3 contains 13 residues. The CDR3 sequence: CASSWGQNYEQYV. The CDR3 coding sequence is TGTGCCAGCAGCTGGGGACAGAACTACGAGCAGTACGTC.

This chain connects TRBV5-8 to TRBJ1-5; D unclear. Trimming left V 1 base short and J 6 bases short, with 8 bases between. Germline loops: CDR1 SGHTS, CDR2 YDEGEE. This CDR3 is 13 amino acids long. CDR3 in amino acids: CASSLFGGQPQHF. The CDR3 coding sequence is TGTGCCAGCAGCTTGTTCGGAGGTCAGCCCCAGCATTTT.

The CDR3, as DNA: TGCGCCAGCAGCCAAGACTGGAGCTCCCCGCAGTATTTT. This translates into CASSQDWSSPQYF. This sequence joins TRBV4-1 and TRBJ2-3; the D is unclear. The CDR3 is made up of 13 amino acids. The germline CDR1 and CDR2 sequences are MGHRA and YSYEKL. Trimming took 0 bases from V and 10 from J, leaving 11 bases between them.

The chain couples TRBV11-2 to TRBJ1-1; D is perhaps TRBD1 (5 bases). CDR3 length: 19 amino acids. Germline V gene sequence: CDR1 SGHAT, CDR2 FQNNGV. The V gene lost 5 bases and the J gene lost 3 bases, with 28 bases spanning the gap. Here the CDR3 DNA reads TGTGCCAGCAGCCTACCGCCTTGGGACTCCATATATACGGACACTGAAGCTTTCTTT. It translates to CASSLPPWDSIYTDTEAFF.

The chain joins TRBV5-1 to TRBJ1-5; a weak D match, TRBD1 (5 bases). The V gene's germline CDR1 is SGHRS and CDR2 YFSETQ. This CDR3 has 16 residues. The V end lost 0 bases, the J end lost 6 bases, and 16 bases lay between the germline ends. The CDR3: CASSLALDRLIQPQHF. The CDR3 bases are TGCGCCAGCAGCTTGGCCCTAGACAGACTTATTCAGCCCCAGCATTTT.

The chain has TRBV7-3 and TRBJ1-2; no clear D gene. Germline V gene data show CDR1 as SGHTA and CDR2 as FQGTGA. V lost 4 bases and J lost 6, with 15 bases in between. CDR3 length equals 14 residues. CDR3 coding DNA: TGTGCCAGCAGCTCTGTGGGCGGGGTAGATGGCTACACCTTC. It translates to CASSSVGGVDGYTF.

This clone was seen a handful of times. The rearrangement links TRBV6-5 to TRBJ1-1; 7 bases agree with TRBD1. Trimming took 0 bases from V and 10 from J; bases not matched to a gene: 2. CDR3 size: 12 residues. The germline V gene has CDR1 MNHEY and CDR2 SVGAGI. CDR3 region: CASSYSRGPAFF. The DNA of the CDR3 is TGTGCCAGCAGTTACTCGAGGGGGCCAGCTTTCTTT.

This chain links TRBV19 with TRBJ1-5; tentatively, D is TRBD1 (5 bases). Germline V lookup: CDR1 LNHDA, CDR2 SQIVND (reference sequence). The CDR3 sequence is 14 residues long. Trimming pared 8 bases from V and 5 bases from J, leaving 16 bases between. CDR3 nucleotides: TGTGCCAGTTCGAAGGACATTTCCTATCAGCCCCAGCATTTT. It translates to CASSKDISYQPQHF.

This chain uses TRBV28 with TRBJ2-3; 7 positions match TRBD2. Germline CDR1 is MDHEN and CDR2 is SYDVKM. The CDR3 has 13 amino acids. Here the CDR3 DNA reads TGTGCAACTGGGGGAGGGCCCACAGATACGCAGTATTTT. Translation gives CATGGGPTDTQYF.

This chain links TRBV19 with TRBJ1-1; D not resolved. V was cut by 8 bases and J by 0 bases, with 4 bases left in between. Per the germline V gene, CDR1 is LNHDA and CDR2 is SQIVND (reference sequence). The CDR3 contains 11 residues. The DNA for the CDR3 is TGTGCCAGTTCCTTGAACACTGAAGCTTTCTTT. It translates to CASSLNTEAFF.

This clone was seen a handful of times. This chain uses TRBV2 with TRBJ1-1; 11 bases align to TRBD1. With 6 bases clipped from V and 5 bases from J, the junction kept 14 bases outside the gene matches. The length of the CDR3 is 17 residues. Germline V gene sequence: CDR1 SNHLY, CDR2 FYNNEI. The CDR3 DNA reads as TGTGCCAGCAGCTTACGTGGACAGGGGGCTTTGGGTACTGAAGCTTTCTTT. Translating gives CASSLRGQGALGTEAFF.

The chain carries TRBV5-1 and TRBJ1-3; D may be TRBD1 (5 bases). CDR3 size: 16 residues. Germline V gene lookup returns CDR1 SGHRS and CDR2 YFSETQ. V was cut by 0 bases and J by 4 bases, with 14 bases left in between. The CDR3: CASSLGAGTTGNTIYF. As DNA, the CDR3 is TGCGCCAGCAGCTTGGGGGCAGGGACTACAGGAAACACCATATATTTT. Full variable domain (rest looked up from reference TRBV5-1 and TRBJ1-3): KAGVTQTPRYLIKTRGQQVTLSCSPISGHRSVSWYQQTPGQGLQFLFEYFSETQRNKGNFPGRFSGRQFSNSRSEMNVSTLELGDSALYLCASSLGAGTTGNTIYFGEGSWLTVV.

The chain is built from TRBV4-1 and TRBJ2-4, with 8 bases fitting TRBD1. Losses at the gene ends were 3 bases for V and 2 bases for J; bases not matched to a gene: 3. Germline V gene sequence: CDR1 MGHRA, CDR2 YSYEKL. The CDR3 is 15 amino acids. CDR3 protein: CASSHRTGTKNIQYF. The CDR3 coding sequence is TGCGCCAGCAGCCACCGGACAGGGACCAAAAACATTCAGTACTTC.

The rearrangement links TRBV19 to TRBJ2-2; D is unresolved. Trimming shortened V by 3 bases and J by 3 bases, and 5 bases separated the two germline ends. In germline, CDR1 is LNHDA, CDR2 SQIVND (reference sequence). The CDR3 sequence is 13 residues long. The CDR3 reads CASSMLDTGELFF. The CDR3 coding sequence is TGTGCCAGTAGTATGCTAGACACCGGGGAGCTGTTTTTT.

This clone was observed many times. The gene calls are TRBV10-1 and TRBJ2-3; a weak D match, TRBD2 (5 bases). Germline lookup yields CDR1 WNHNN and CDR2 SYGVQD (reference sequence). The germline V and J ends were trimmed by 3 bases and 11 bases, with 9 bases remaining between them. The CDR3 contains 11 residues. The CDR3 loop is CASSEEGQQYF. The CDR3 coding sequence is TGCGCCAGCAGTGAAGAGGGCCAGCAGTATTTT.

The rearrangement joins TRBV5-5 to TRBJ1-6; TRBD1 agrees at 7 bases. CDR1 and CDR2 from the germline V gene are SGHKS and YYEKEE (reference sequence). There are 14 residues in the CDR3. J was trimmed by 9 bases and V by 0 bases; bases with no gene match: 3. The CDR3 DNA reads TGTGCCAGCAGCTTGGGACAGGGAGGTTCACCCCTCCACTTT. It is translated as CASSLGQGGSPLHF. Looking up the rest from reference TRBV5-5 and TRBJ1-6 gives the full variable domain: DAGVTQSPTHLIKTRGQQVTLRCSPISGHKSVSWYQQVLGQGPQFIFQYYEKEERGRGNFPDRFSARQFPNYSSELNVNALLLGDSALYLCASSLGQGGSPLHFGNGTRLTVT.

The rearrangement joins TRBV7-8 to TRBJ1-2, with D tentatively TRBD1 (6 bases). Trimming shortened V by 0 bases and J by 4 bases, and 15 bases separated the two germline ends. Germline V gene data show CDR1 as SGHVS and CDR2 as FQNEAQ. This CDR3 contains 16 residues. The CDR3 is CASSLAGQGMVYGYTF. The CDR3 DNA follows: TGTGCCAGCAGCTTAGCGGGGCAGGGGATGGTCTATGGCTACACCTTC.

The chain uses TRBV7-8 and TRBJ2-1, with 9 bases that match TRBD1. Germline V CDR1 and CDR2: SGHVS, FQNEAQ. This CDR3 has 16 amino acids. After removal of 0 bases from V and 10 bases from J, the junction contained 10 bases not matched to a gene. This chain's CDR3 is CASSLARTGGFREQFF. The DNA for the CDR3 is TGTGCCAGCAGCTTAGCGAGAACAGGGGGCTTTCGGGAGCAGTTCTTC.

The V gene is TRBV9, the J gene TRBJ2-1, with a possible D match to TRBD2 (5 bases). CDR1 is SGDLS and CDR2 is YYNGEE in the germline V gene. V lost 4 bases to trimming and J lost 7 bases, with 15 bases between them. CDR3 length: 14 residues. CDR3 in DNA: TGTGCCAGCAGCTCCTACCCCGGGGAAAATGAGCAGTTCTTC. Its translation is CASSSYPGENEQFF.